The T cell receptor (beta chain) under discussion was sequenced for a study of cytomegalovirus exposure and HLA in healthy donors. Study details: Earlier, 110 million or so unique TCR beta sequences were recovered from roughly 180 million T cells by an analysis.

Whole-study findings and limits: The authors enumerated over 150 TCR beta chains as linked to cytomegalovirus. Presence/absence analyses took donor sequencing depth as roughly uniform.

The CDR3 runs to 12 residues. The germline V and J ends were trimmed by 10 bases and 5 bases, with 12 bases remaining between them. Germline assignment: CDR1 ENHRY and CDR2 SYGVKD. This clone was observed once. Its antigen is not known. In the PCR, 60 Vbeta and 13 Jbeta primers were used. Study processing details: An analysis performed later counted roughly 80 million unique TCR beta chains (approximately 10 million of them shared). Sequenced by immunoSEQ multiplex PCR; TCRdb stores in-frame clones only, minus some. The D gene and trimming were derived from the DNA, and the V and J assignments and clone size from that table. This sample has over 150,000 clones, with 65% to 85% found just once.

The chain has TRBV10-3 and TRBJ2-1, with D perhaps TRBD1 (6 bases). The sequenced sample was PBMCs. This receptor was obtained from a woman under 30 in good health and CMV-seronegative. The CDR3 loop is CASIGQNNEQFF. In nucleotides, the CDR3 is TGTGCCAGCATAGGACAGAACAATGAGCAGTTCTTC.